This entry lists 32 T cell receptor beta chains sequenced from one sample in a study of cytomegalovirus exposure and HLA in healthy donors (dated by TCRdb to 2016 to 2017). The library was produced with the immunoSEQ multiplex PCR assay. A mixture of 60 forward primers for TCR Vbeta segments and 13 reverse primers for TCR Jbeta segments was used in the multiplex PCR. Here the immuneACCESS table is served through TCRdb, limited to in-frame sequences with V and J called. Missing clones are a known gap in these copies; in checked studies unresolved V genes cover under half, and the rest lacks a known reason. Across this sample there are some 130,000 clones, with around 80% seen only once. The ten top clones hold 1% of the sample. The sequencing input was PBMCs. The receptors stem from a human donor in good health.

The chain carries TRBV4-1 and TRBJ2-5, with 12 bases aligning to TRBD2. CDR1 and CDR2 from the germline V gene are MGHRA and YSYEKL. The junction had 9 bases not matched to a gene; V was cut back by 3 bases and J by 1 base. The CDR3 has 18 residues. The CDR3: CASSQREASGGAQETQYF. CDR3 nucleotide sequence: TGCGCCAGCAGCCAGAGAGAGGCTAGCGGGGGGGCCCAAGAGACCCAGTACTTC.

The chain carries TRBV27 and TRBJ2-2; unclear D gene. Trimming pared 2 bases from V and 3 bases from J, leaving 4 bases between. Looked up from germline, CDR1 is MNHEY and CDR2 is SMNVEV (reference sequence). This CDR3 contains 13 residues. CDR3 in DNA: TGTGCCAGCAGTTTACCTGACACCGGGGAGCTGTTTTTT. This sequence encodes CASSLPDTGELFF.

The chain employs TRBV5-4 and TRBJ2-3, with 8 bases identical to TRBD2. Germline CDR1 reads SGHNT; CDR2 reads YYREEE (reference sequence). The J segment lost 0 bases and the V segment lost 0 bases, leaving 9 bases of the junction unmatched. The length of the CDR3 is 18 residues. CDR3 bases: TGTGCCAGCAGCTTGGGATTAGGCGGGGGGTCTAGCACAGATACGCAGTATTTT. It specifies CASSLGLGGGSSTDTQYF.

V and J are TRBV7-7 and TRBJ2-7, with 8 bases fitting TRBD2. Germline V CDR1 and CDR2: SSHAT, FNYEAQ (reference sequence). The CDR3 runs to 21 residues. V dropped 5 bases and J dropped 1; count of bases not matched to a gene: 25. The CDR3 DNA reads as TGTGCCAGCAGCGCACTATATACCCGGGGAGGGTCTAGCGGGCCTTCCTACGAGCAGTACTTC. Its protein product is CASSALYTRGGSSGPSYEQYF.

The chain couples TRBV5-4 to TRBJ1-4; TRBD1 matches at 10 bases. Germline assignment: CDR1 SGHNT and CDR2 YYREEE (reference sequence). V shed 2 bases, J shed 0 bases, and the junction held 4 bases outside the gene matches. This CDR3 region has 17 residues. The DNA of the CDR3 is TGTGCCAGCAGCTTAAGGACAGGGGGTTCAACTAATGAAAAACTGTTTTTT. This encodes CASSLRTGGSTNEKLFF.

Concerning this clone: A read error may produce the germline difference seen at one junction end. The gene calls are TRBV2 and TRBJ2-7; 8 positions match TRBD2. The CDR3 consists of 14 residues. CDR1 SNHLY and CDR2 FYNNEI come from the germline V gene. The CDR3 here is CASSEAGAGYEQYF. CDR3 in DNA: TGTGCCAGCAGCGAAGCGGGGGCAGGCTACGAGCAGTACTTC. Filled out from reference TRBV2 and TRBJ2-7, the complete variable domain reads EPEVTQTPSHQVTQMGQEVILRCVPISNHLYFYWYRQILGQKVEFLVSFYNNEISEKSEIFDDQFSVERPDGSNFTLKIRSTKLEDSAMYFCASSEAGAGYEQYFGPGTRLTVT.

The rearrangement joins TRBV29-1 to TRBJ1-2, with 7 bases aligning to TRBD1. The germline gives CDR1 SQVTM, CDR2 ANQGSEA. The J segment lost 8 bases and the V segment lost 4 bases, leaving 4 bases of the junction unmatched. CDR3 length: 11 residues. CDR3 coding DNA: TGCAGCGTTGGACAGGGCAAGGGCTACACCTTC. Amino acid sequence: CSVGQGKGYTF.

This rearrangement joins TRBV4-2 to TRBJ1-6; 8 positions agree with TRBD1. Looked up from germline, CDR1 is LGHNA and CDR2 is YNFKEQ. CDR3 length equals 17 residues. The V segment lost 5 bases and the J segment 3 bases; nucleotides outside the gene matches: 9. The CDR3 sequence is CASSISSGQGYNSPLHF. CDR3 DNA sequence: TGTGCCAGCAGCATTTCATCCGGACAGGGCTATAATTCACCCCTCCACTTT.

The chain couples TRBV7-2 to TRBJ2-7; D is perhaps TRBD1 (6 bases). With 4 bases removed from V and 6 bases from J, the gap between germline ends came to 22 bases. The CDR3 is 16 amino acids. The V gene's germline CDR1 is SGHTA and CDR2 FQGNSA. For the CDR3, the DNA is TGTGCCAGCAGCTATATCCCTACAGGGTGGCTCTGCGAGCAGTACTTC. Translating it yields CASSYIPTGWLCEQYF.

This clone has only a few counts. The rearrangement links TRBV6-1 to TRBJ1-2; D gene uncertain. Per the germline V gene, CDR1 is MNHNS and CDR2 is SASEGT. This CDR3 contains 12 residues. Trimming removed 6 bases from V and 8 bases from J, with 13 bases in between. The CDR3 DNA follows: TGTGCCAGCAGAACTAACGCGGGGGGCTACACCTTC. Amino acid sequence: CASRTNAGGYTF.

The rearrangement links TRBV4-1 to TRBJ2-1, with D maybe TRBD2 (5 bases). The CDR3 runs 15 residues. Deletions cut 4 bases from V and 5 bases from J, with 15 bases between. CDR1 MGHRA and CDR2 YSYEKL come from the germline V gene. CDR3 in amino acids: CASSRTGSDNNEQFF. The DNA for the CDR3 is TGCGCCAGCAGCCGTACGGGTAGCGATAACAATGAGCAGTTCTTC.

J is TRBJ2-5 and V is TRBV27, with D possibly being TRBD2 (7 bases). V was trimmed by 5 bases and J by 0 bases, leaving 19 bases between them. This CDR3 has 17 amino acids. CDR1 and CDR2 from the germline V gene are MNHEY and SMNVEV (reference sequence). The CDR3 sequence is CASSPPGGGGYQETQYF. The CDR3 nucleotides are TGTGCCAGCAGTCCCCCGGGGGGCGGGGGCTACCAAGAGACCCAGTACTTC.

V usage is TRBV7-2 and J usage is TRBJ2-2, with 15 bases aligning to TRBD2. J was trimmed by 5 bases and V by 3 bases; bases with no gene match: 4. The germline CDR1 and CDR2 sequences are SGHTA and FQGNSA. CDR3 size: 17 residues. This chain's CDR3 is CASSLGLAGGWTGELFF. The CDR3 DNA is TGTGCCAGCAGCTTGGGACTAGCGGGGGGCTGGACCGGGGAGCTGTTTTTT.

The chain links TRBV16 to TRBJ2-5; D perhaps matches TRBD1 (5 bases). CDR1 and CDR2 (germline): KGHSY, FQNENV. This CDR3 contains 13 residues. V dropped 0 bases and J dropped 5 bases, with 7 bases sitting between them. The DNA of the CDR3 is TGTGCCAGCAGCCAATCACCAGGGGAGACCCAGTACTTC. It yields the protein CASSQSPGETQYF.

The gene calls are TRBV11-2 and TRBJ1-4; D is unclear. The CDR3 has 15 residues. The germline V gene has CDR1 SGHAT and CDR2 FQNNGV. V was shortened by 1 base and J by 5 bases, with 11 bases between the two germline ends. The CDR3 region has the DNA TGTGCCAGCAGCTTAGGTTATGAGGTGAATGAAAAACTGTTTTTT. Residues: CASSLGYEVNEKLFF.

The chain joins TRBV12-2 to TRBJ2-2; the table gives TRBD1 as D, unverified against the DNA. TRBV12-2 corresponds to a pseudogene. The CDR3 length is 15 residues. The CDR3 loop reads CASRRGLNYTGELFF. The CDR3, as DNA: TGTGCAAGTCGCCGTGGGCTGAATTACACCGGGGAGCTGTTTTTT.

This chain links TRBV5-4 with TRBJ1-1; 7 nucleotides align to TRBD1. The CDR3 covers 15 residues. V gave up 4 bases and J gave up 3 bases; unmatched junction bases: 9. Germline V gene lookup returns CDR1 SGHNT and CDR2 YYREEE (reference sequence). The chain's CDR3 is CASSPPQGVYTEAFF. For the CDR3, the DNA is TGTGCCAGCAGCCCACCCCAGGGGGTATACACTGAAGCTTTCTTT. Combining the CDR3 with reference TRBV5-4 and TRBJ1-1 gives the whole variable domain ETGVTQSPTHLIKTRGQQVTLRCSSQSGHNTVSWYQQALGQGPQFIFQYYREEENGRGNFPPRFSGLQFPNYSSELNVNALELDDSALYLCASSPPQGVYTEAFFGQGTRLTVV.

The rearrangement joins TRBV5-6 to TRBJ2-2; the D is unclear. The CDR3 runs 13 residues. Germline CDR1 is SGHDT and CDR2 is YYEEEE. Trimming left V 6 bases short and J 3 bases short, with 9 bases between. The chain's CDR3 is CASTERYTGELFF. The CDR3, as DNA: TGTGCCAGCACAGAAAGATACACCGGGGAGCTGTTTTTT.

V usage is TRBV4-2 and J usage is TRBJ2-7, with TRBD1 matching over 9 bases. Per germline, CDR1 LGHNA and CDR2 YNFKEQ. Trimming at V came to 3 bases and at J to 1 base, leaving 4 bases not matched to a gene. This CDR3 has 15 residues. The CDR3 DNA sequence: TGTGCCAGCAGCCACGGGACAGGGAAATCCTACGAGCAGTACTTC. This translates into CASSHGTGKSYEQYF.

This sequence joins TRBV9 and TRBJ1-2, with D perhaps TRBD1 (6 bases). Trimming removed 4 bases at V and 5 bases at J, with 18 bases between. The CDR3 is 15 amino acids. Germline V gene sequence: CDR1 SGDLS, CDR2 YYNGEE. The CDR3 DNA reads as TGTGCCAGCAGCCGTGAACTAGACAGGTCTTATGGCTACACCTTC. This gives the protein CASSRELDRSYGYTF.

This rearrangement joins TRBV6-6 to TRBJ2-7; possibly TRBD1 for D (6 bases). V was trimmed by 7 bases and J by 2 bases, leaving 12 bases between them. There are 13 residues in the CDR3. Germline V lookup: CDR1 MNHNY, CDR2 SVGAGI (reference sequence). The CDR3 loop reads CASKSAGAYEQYF. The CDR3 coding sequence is TGTGCCAGCAAATCCGCAGGGGCCTACGAGCAGTACTTC.

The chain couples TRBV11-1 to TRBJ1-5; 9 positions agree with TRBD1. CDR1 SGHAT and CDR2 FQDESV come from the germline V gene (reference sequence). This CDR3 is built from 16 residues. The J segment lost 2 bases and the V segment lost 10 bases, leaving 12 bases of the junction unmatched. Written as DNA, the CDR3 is TGTGCCAACAATTCGACAGGGGGATTGGGCAATCAGCCCCAGCATTTT. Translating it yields CANNSTGGLGNQPQHF.

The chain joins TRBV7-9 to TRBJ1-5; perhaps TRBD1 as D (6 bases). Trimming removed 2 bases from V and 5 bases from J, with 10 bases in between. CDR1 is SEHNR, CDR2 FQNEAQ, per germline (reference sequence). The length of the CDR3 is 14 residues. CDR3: CASSLSGVDQPQHF. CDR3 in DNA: TGTGCCAGCAGCTTATCAGGGGTTGATCAGCCCCAGCATTTT. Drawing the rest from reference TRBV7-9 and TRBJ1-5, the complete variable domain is DTGVSQNPRHKITKRGQNVTFRCDPISEHNRLYWYRQTLGQGPEFLTYFQNEAQLEKSRLLSDRFSAERPKGSFSTLEIQRTEQGDSAMYLCASSLSGVDQPQHFGDGTRLSIL.

The CDR3 here is CASSHQDRGPGETQYF. CDR3 nucleotide sequence: TGTGCCAGCAGCCACCAAGACAGGGGGCCTGGAGAGACCCAGTACTTC. V usage is TRBV7-9 and J usage is TRBJ2-5; 10 nucleotides match TRBD1. Germline CDR1 reads SEHNR; CDR2 reads FQNEAQ (reference sequence). The CDR3 totals 16 residues. The V and J ends lost 5 bases and 4 bases, in that order; junction bases with no gene match: 10.

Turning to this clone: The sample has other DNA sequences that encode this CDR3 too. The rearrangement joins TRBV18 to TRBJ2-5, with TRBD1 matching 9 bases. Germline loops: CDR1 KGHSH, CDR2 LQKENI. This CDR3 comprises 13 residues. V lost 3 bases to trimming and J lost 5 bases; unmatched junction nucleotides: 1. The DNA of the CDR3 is TGTGCCAGCTCACCGACAGGGGGGGAGACCCAGTACTTC. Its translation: CASSPTGGETQYF.

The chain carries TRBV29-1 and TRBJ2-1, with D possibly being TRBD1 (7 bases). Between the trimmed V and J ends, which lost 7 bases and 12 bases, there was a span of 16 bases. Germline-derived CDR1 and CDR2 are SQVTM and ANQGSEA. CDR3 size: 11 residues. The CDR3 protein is CSAGDRARQFF. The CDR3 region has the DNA TGCAGCGCGGGAGACAGGGCCAGGCAGTTCTTC.

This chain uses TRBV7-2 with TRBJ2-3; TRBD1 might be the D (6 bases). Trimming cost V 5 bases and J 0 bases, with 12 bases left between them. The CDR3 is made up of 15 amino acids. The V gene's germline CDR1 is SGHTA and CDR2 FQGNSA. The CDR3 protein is CASSTRGYSTDTQYF. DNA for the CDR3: TGTGCCAGCAGCACAAGGGGGTATAGCACAGATACGCAGTATTTT.

CDR3 nucleotides: TGTGCCAGCAGCTTTCAGGCAGGTCAGGGAAACACCATATATTTT. This encodes CASSFQAGQGNTIYF. The chain has TRBV11-2 and TRBJ1-3; D remains ambiguous. The CDR3 is 15 residues long. V was trimmed by 3 bases and J by 4 bases, leaving 13 bases between them. Germline-derived CDR1 and CDR2 are SGHAT and FQNNGV.

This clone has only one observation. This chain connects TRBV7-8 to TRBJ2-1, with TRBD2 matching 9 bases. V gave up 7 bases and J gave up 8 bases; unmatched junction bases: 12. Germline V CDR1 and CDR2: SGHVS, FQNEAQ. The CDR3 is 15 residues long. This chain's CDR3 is CASTKGTSRGDEQFF. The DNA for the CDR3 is TGTGCCAGCACCAAAGGGACTAGCAGGGGGGATGAGCAGTTCTTC.

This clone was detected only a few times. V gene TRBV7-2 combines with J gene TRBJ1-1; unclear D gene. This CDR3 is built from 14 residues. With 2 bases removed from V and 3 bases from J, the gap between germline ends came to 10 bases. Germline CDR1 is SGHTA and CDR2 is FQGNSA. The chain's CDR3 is CASSLRGGDTEAFF. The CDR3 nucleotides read TGTGCCAGCAGCTTACGAGGTGGAGACACTGAAGCTTTCTTT.

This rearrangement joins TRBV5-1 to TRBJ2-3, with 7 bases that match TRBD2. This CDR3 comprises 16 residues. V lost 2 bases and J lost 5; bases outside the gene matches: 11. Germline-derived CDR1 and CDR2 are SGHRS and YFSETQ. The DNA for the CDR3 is TGCGCCAGCAGCTTCAGTCGACGGGGGGACGGAGATACGCAGTATTTT. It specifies CASSFSRRGDGDTQYF.

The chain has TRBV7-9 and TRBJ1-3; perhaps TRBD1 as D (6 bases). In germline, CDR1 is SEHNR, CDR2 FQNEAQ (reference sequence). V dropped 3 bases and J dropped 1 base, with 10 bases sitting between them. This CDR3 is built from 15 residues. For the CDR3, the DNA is TGTGCCAGCAGCTTGCAGGGGTTTTCTGGAAACACCATATATTTT. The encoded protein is CASSLQGFSGNTIYF.